The sequence of this T cell receptor (beta chain) was determined in a study of cytomegalovirus exposure and HLA in healthy donors. The study's findings and limits: Among TCR beta chains of equal frequency, HLA-associated ones were more clonally expanded in a later analysis.

This clone has just one count. Its cognate antigen is unknown. The CDR3 runs 14 residues. The germline CDR1 and CDR2 sequences are LGHNA and YSLEER. The V end lost 6 bases, the J end lost 1 base, and 9 bases lay between the germline ends. Vbeta (60) and Jbeta (13) primers were used in the PCR. TCRdb's table, derived via immunoSEQ multiplex PCR, lists solely in-frame clones and lacks some. The sample has approximately 170,000 clones; 65% to 75% are singletons. The chain couples TRBV4-3 to TRBJ2-2; the D is unclear. This receptor was obtained from a man aged 25-45 years in good health and CMV-seropositive. Sequenced sample: PBMCs. This CDR3 reads CASRPTRNTGELFF. CDR3 nucleotides: TGCGCCAGCAGACCCACACGGAACACCGGGGAGCTGTTTTTT.